This T cell receptor (beta chain) was retrieved from a study of cytomegalovirus exposure and HLA in healthy donors. Overall study context: Most genotyped donors, 75% to 85% of 300 to 400, had Caucasian-associated genetic ancestry.

These donors, healthy bone marrow donors, were studied. For the donor in question, CMV serostatus went unrecorded. With respect to this clone: The antigen remains undetermined.

Use of 60 Vbeta and 13 Jbeta primers characterized the PCR. Profiling relied on immunoSEQ multiplex PCR, and the TCRdb table lists in-frame clones only, not all of them. The table has 120,000 to 150,000 clones, roughly 73% seen once. Notes on the study in general: Upon later analysis, TCR association rates were observed to vary by HLA locus, being highest for DRB1 and lowest for HLA-C.

The V and J ends lost 9 bases and 0 bases respectively, with 8 bases between them. The CDR3 length is 13 residues. Germline lookup yields CDR1 MNHNY and CDR2 SVGAGI (reference sequence). The source of this sequence is a human donor in good health. The V gene is TRBV6-6, the J gene TRBJ1-4; unclear D gene. Material for sequencing was PBMCs. The CDR3 DNA reads as TGTGCCAGTAAGACACCAACTAATGAAAAACTGTTTTTT. It specifies CASKTPTNEKLFF.